This TCR beta chain was sequenced in a study of cytomegalovirus exposure and HLA in healthy donors. The CDR3 extends over 17 amino acids. V trimming: 0 bases; J trimming: 8 bases; junction bases outside the gene matches: 11. Germline CDR1 and CDR2: SGHDN and FVKESK. PCR primers comprised 60 Vbeta and 13 Jbeta primers. Using immunoSEQ multiplex PCR, the repertoire was profiled, and TCRdb retains in-frame clones only, with some absent. The data show around 140,000 clones, around 10% seen once. The receptor comes from a man aged 50-60 years in good health and CMV-seronegative. The chain combines TRBV14 with TRBJ2-1, with 9 positions matching TRBD1. Source material: PBMCs. Here the CDR3 reads CASSQDWHRGQVDEQFF. DNA for the CDR3: TGTGCCAGCAGCCAAGATTGGCACAGGGGGCAAGTGGATGAGCAGTTCTTC.